The clone carrying this T cell receptor (beta chain) was seen more than once but under ten times. What it recognizes is unknown. The CDR3 covers 15 residues. Germline CDR1 SGHRS, CDR2 YFSETQ. V was clipped by 3 bases and J by 7 bases; unmatched bases: 10. The data were taken from a study of T cells in Graves' hyperthyroidism and ophthalmopathy. Findings and caveats of the study: Most clonotypes that expanded in the thyroid above 0.001 also showed up in blood.

Researchers took RNA transcripts and amplified the TCR beta CDR3 regions from them. First-round RT-PCR of the TCR CDR3 relied on the HTBI primer set. TCRdb called the multiplex PCR reads again in MiXCR, with one record for every CDR3 protein. The table shows a few hundred thousand distinct CDR3 sequences, with approximately 14% occurring only once. The sequencing sample was made of blood. The receptor was derived from a woman aged 25 to 45 with Graves' hyperthyroidism. The chain is built from TRBV5-1 and TRBJ2-1; 7 bases map to TRBD1. The CDR3: CASSSQGEGANEQFF. CDR3 nucleotides: TGCGCCAGCAGCTCGCAGGGAGAGGGGGCAAATGAGCAGTTCTTC.